This TCR beta chain was recovered during a study of response to subunit inactivated influenza vaccine. The sample holds many counts of this clonotype. TCRdb itself ran the RT-PCR reads through MiXCR, one entry per CDR3 protein. The table shows about 520,000 distinct CDR3 sequences, with approximately 7.7% occurring only once. J lost 1 base, V lost 8 bases, and 8 bases had no gene match. Germline V gives CDR1 SEHNR, CDR2 FQNEAQ (reference sequence). The CDR3 has 16 amino acids. The sequence came from a man between 50 and 75 years old who received an inactivated influenza vaccine. Sequencing used PBMCs from blood, obtained about 23 months after vaccination. The genes are TRBV7-9 and TRBJ2-3, with 11 bases lining up with TRBD2. For the CDR3, the DNA is TGTGCCAGCTTGGTAGCGGGGGGGCCTCGCACAGATACGCAGTATTTT. It yields the protein CASLVAGGPRTDTQYF.